This is a list of T cell receptor beta chains from one sample in a study of shared T cell receptors in the human thymus. Method: immunoSEQ multiplex PCR; TCRdb's copy keeps in-frame clones and lacks some. In the table there are approximately 660,000 clones, 88% of which are singletons. The same sample was also used in a study of human thymus T cells.

The sequencing sample was made of thymocytes. Receptors were obtained from a boy in the first two years of life with a congenital heart defect. Each CDR3 is given with its conserved first and last residue. A D gene is named only where the DNA matches it firmly. Rows may omit the clone size; those that give it use once, few, many or a size class.

CDR3nt: TGCGGGGGGAGCGGACCCGGGGAGCTGTTTTTT; CDR3aa: CGGSGPGELFF; j_gene: TRBJ2-2; d_gene: .; v_gene: TRBV29-1; abundance: .
CDR3nt: TGTGCCACCAGCAGGGGGGACAGGGACGAAGGCAGCACAGATACGCAGTATTTT; CDR3aa: CATSRGDRDEGSTDTQYF; j_gene: TRBJ2-3; d_gene: TRBD1; v_gene: TRBV15; abundance: .
CDR3nt: TGTGCTAGTGGTTTGGGACACCGGGGGTGTGGAAACACCATATATTTT; CDR3aa: CASGLGHRGCGNTIYF; j_gene: TRBJ1-3; d_gene: .; v_gene: TRBV12-5; abundance: once
CDR3nt: TGTGCCAGCAGTCCTACGACAGGGGCAAAAAACATTCAGTACTTC; CDR3aa: CASSPTTGAKNIQYF; j_gene: TRBJ2-4; d_gene: TRBD1; v_gene: TRBV2; abundance: .
CDR3nt: TGCAGCGTTGAAGATTACGGCAGGGCGCACACTGAAGCTTTCTTT; CDR3aa: CSVEDYGRAHTEAFF; j_gene: TRBJ1-1; d_gene: .; v_gene: TRBV29-1; abundance: .
CDR3nt: TGTGCCAGCAGTGAATGGGGGGGTTTGACTGAAGCTTTCTTT; CDR3aa: CASSEWGGLTEAFF; j_gene: TRBJ1-1; d_gene: .; v_gene: TRBV6-1; abundance: .
CDR3nt: TGCGCCAGCAGCTTGGGCAGCGGGGGTGCTCAAGAGACCCAGTACTTC; CDR3aa: CASSLGSGGAQETQYF; j_gene: TRBJ2-5; d_gene: TRBD2; v_gene: TRBV5-1; abundance: .
CDR3nt: TGTGCGGCGGGGCGTGACTACAATGAGCAGTTCTTC; CDR3aa: CAAGRDYNEQFF; j_gene: TRBJ2-1; d_gene: .; v_gene: TRBV19; abundance: .
CDR3nt: TGTGCCTGGAGTGTACGGTTGTTAGCGGGAGTCAATGAGCAGTTCTTC; CDR3aa: CAWSVRLLAGVNEQFF; j_gene: TRBJ2-1; d_gene: TRBD2; v_gene: TRBV30; abundance: .
CDR3nt: TGTGCCAGCAGCCTAAATTGGGGACTAGCGGGAAACGAGCAGTACTTC; CDR3aa: CASSLNWGLAGNEQYF; j_gene: TRBJ2-7; d_gene: TRBD2; v_gene: TRBV4-2; abundance: .
CDR3nt: TGTGCCAGCAGTGACTCTAGTTTAAGGAGCCAGCGGGACCCAGATACGCAGTATTTT; CDR3aa: CASSDSSLRSQRDPDTQYF; j_gene: TRBJ2-3; d_gene: TRBD2; v_gene: TRBV6-4; abundance: .
CDR3nt: TGTGCCAGCAGCGTGGAGAGCGGGGTCGGCGAGCAGTACTTC; CDR3aa: CASSVESGVGEQYF; j_gene: TRBJ2-7; d_gene: TRBD2; v_gene: TRBV9; abundance: .
CDR3nt: TGTGCCAGTGCCGAGGGATCGAAGAAGACCCAGTACTTC; CDR3aa: CASAEGSKKTQYF; j_gene: TRBJ2-5; d_gene: .; v_gene: TRBV6-5; abundance: .
CDR3nt: TGTGCCATCAGTGTGGATAGCGGGCAAGAGACCCAGTACTTC; CDR3aa: CAISVDSGQETQYF; j_gene: TRBJ2-5; d_gene: TRBD2; v_gene: TRBV10-3; abundance: .
CDR3nt: TGTGCCAGCAGTGATCAGGAAGGATTTTCGTTAGTGGATACGCAGTATTTT; CDR3aa: CASSDQEGFSLVDTQYF; j_gene: TRBJ2-3; d_gene: .; v_gene: TRBV6-1; abundance: once
CDR3nt: TGTGCCAGCAGCGTACGACAGGGCGATATAAGGGGCTACACCTTC; CDR3aa: CASSVRQGDIRGYTF; j_gene: TRBJ1-2; d_gene: .; v_gene: TRBV21-1; abundance: once
CDR3nt: TGTGCCAGCGGCCCCCCGGACAGAACAGAGAACACTGAAGCTTTCTTT; CDR3aa: CASGPPDRTENTEAFF; j_gene: TRBJ1-1; d_gene: .; v_gene: TRBV9; abundance: few
CDR3nt: TGCAGCGTTGTACGGACAGGGGCTAGCTCCTACGAGCAGTACTTC; CDR3aa: CSVVRTGASSYEQYF; j_gene: TRBJ2-7; d_gene: TRBD1; v_gene: TRBV29-1; abundance: .
CDR3nt: TGTGCCAGCAGCTTCCGAGGCCCGAGGCCTTACGAGCAGTACTTC; CDR3aa: CASSFRGPRPYEQYF; j_gene: TRBJ2-7; d_gene: .; v_gene: TRBV7-2; abundance: .
CDR3nt: TGTGCCACCAGCAGAGCCCGGGGGAGGGCGGACCACAATGAGCAGTTCTTC; CDR3aa: CATSRARGRADHNEQFF; j_gene: TRBJ2-1; d_gene: TRBD2; v_gene: TRBV15; abundance: .
CDR3nt: TGTGCCACCATAACTCGCAGGGAGGACACTGAAGCTTTCTTT; CDR3aa: CATITRREDTEAFF; j_gene: TRBJ1-1; d_gene: .; v_gene: TRBV28; abundance: .
CDR3nt: TGTGCCAGCAGCTTTACCCTCCCGACAGGGAACTATGGCTACACCTTC; CDR3aa: CASSFTLPTGNYGYTF; j_gene: TRBJ1-2; d_gene: TRBD1; v_gene: TRBV11-2; abundance: .
CDR3nt: TGTGCCAGCGGGACAGGGGATCCAAGTGAAAAACTGTTTTTT; CDR3aa: CASGTGDPSEKLFF; j_gene: TRBJ1-4; d_gene: TRBD1; v_gene: TRBV11-3; abundance: .
CDR3nt: TGTGCCAGCAGTGAAAGGAGAGTTAAATGGGACAGGGGTCTTCTTCGCTCTGGAAACACCATATATTTT; CDR3aa: CASSERRVKWDRGLLRSGNTIYF; j_gene: TRBJ1-3; d_gene: TRBD1; v_gene: TRBV6-1; abundance: .
CDR3nt: TGTGCCAGCAGTTCCGACACGAACACCGGGGAGCTGTTTTTT; CDR3aa: CASSSDTNTGELFF; j_gene: TRBJ2-2; d_gene: .; v_gene: TRBV6-5; abundance: .
CDR3nt: TGTGCCAGCAGCCCCCCCGAGTCCCGGGAACGTAATGAAAAACTGTTTTTT; CDR3aa: CASSPPESRERNEKLFF; j_gene: TRBJ1-4; d_gene: .; v_gene: TRBV7-8; abundance: .
CDR3nt: TGTGCCAGCAGCTTCCGGACCCCCCGGGGTAATGAAAAACTGTTTTTT; CDR3aa: CASSFRTPRGNEKLFF; j_gene: TRBJ1-4; d_gene: .; v_gene: TRBV5-6; abundance: .
CDR3nt: TGTGCCAGTAGTATAGGGGGCCAGGTGAGGGGGAAACACAATGAGCAGTTCTTC; CDR3aa: CASSIGGQVRGKHNEQFF; j_gene: TRBJ2-1; d_gene: .; v_gene: TRBV19; abundance: .
CDR3nt: TGTGCCAGTAGAGCCGGGGCTAGCGGGAGCTCCTACGAGCAGTACTTC; CDR3aa: CASRAGASGSSYEQYF; j_gene: TRBJ2-7; d_gene: TRBD2; v_gene: TRBV19; abundance: .
CDR3nt: TGTGCCAGCAGCAAATCCGCGGACTACGAGCAGTACTTC; CDR3aa: CASSKSADYEQYF; j_gene: TRBJ2-7; d_gene: .; v_gene: TRBV21-1; abundance: .
CDR3nt: TGTGCCAGCACAAGGGGTAGCAATCAGCCCCAGCATTTT; CDR3aa: CASTRGSNQPQHF; j_gene: TRBJ1-5; d_gene: .; v_gene: TRBV4-2; abundance: .
CDR3nt: TGTGCCAGCAGCTTGAAGGTCGGGACAGGCTCGGATGGCTACACCTTC; CDR3aa: CASSLKVGTGSDGYTF; j_gene: TRBJ1-2; d_gene: TRBD1; v_gene: TRBV5-6; abundance: .
CDR3nt: TGTGCCAGCAGGGACAGTATGAACACTGAAGCTTTCTTT; CDR3aa: CASRDSMNTEAFF; j_gene: TRBJ1-1; d_gene: .; v_gene: TRBV25-1; abundance: .
CDR3nt: TGTGCCAGCAGTCTGCAGGGGTCTGGGGCCAACGTCCTGACTTTC; CDR3aa: CASSLQGSGANVLTF; j_gene: TRBJ2-6; d_gene: .; v_gene: TRBV6-5; abundance: .
CDR3nt: TGTGCTAGTGGTTTGGCTGATCCGGGACAGGGGGCCAAGACCCAGTACTTC; CDR3aa: CASGLADPGQGAKTQYF; j_gene: TRBJ2-5; d_gene: TRBD1; v_gene: TRBV12-5; abundance: .
CDR3nt: TGTGCCAGCAGCGTAGTCGGTGTTAGCGGGAGCGCGGATACGCAGTATTTT; CDR3aa: CASSVVGVSGSADTQYF; j_gene: TRBJ2-3; d_gene: TRBD2; v_gene: TRBV9; abundance: .
CDR3nt: TGCGCCAGCAGCTTGGATCGGGCGGGGAACAATGAGCAGTTCTTC; CDR3aa: CASSLDRAGNNEQFF; j_gene: TRBJ2-1; d_gene: .; v_gene: TRBV5-1; abundance: .